The rows below give T cell receptor beta chains drawn from one sample of a study of identical twins. From the 5' RACE reads, TCRdb called clonotypes with MiXCR, one entry per CDR3 protein. The sample holds around 250,000 distinct CDR3 sequences, about 8.9% seen once. These data are also associated with another study on yellow fever vaccine responses in identical twins.

Sequencing input: CD8+ T cells sorted from blood. These receptors all come from a woman aged 18-29 years in good health. CDR3s include the opening cysteine and the closing phenylalanine or tryptophan. D genes are given only for firm matches. Clone size is given for some rows only: seen once, a few or many times, or a class if the clone is expanded.

clone size,J gene,V gene,D gene,CDR3 protein,CDR3 DNA
many,TRBJ2-7,TRBV29-1,-,CSVEVPGSSYEQYF,TGCAGCGTTGAAGTCCCGGGAAGCTCCTACGAGCAGTACTTC
many,TRBJ2-1,TRBV5-1,-,CASSETDYNEQFF,TGCGCCAGCAGCGAGACAGACTACAATGAGCAGTTCTTC
-,TRBJ1-4,TRBV28,-,CASSFQRQGTNEKLFF,TGTGCCAGCAGTTTCCAGAGACAAGGAACTAATGAAAAACTGTTTTTT
-,TRBJ2-7,TRBV29-1,-,CSAEDLTYEQYF,TGCAGCGCGGAGGACCTAACCTACGAGCAGTACTTC
-,TRBJ2-7,TRBV19,-,CASSISGTYEQYF,TGTGCCAGTAGTATTTCCGGGACCTACGAGCAGTACTTC
few,TRBJ2-5,TRBV7-2,-,CASSFEVGETQYF,TGTGCCAGCAGCTTCGAGGTTGGGGAGACCCAGTACTTC
-,TRBJ2-1,TRBV20-1,TRBD2,CSGLNSGRLVNEQFF,TGCAGTGGGCTCAATAGCGGGAGGTTGGTCAATGAGCAGTTCTTC
few,TRBJ2-7,TRBV15,-,CATSRPGHQLEILVYEQYF,TGTGCCACCAGCAGACCTGGACACCAGCTGGAAATATTGGTTTACGAGCAGTACTTC
medium-sized,TRBJ2-1,TRBV2,TRBD2,CASREPGTSGSKPYNEQFF,TGTGCCAGCAGGGAACCCGGGACTAGCGGATCTAAACCCTACAATGAGCAGTTCTTC
many,TRBJ1-1,TRBV11-2,TRBD1,CASSSNPDRGRADTEAFF,TGTGCCAGCAGCTCAAATCCGGACAGGGGCCGCGCGGACACTGAAGCTTTCTTT
many,TRBJ2-3,TRBV4-3,-,CASSQDRMDSTDTQYF,TGCGCCAGCAGCCAAGATCGTATGGACAGCACAGATACGCAGTATTTT
-,TRBJ2-3,TRBV2,-,CASSALRGTDTQYF,TGTGCCAGCAGTGCCTTGCGGGGCACAGATACGCAGTATTTT